Listed here is a single TCR beta chain. Its recognized antigen is unknown. It has no much larger one-base neighbor in the sample; base qualities were not kept. The sample originates from a study of T cell repertoires in cytomegalovirus infection (dated by TCRdb to about 2019). Study-level background: The peptide stimulations were aimed at well-studied HLA-B-restricted epitopes as well as recently identified HLA-C-restricted CMV epitopes, whose presentation resists viral immunomodulation. The HLA type of each donor mattered for the analysis, because public TCR beta signatures pointed to carriage of CMV infection along with the matching HLA type. Study-level results and caveats: The ex vivo response was dominated by HLA-C-restricted CMV-specific TCR beta clonotypes, and the single most frequent clonotype in two of eight donors was supplied by these HLA-C-restricted clonotypes. Cumulative frequency of public TCR beta family members discriminated carriers of CMV infection plus the relevant HLA type in this cohort and an independent roughly 320-donor cohort.

The treatment or condition label, as the study defines it: in vitro stimulation with specific CMV peptide epitopes to enrich CMV-specific T cells. Sequencing was carried out with an Illumina HiSeq 1500. The public sequencing data were trimmed at Q25 with fastp and processed into clonotypes with MiXCR by TCRdb, which kept only in-frame beta chains. Rows merge per CDR3 protein into single entries with the most common DNA and genes. Here the sample has about 220,000 distinct CDR3 sequences; 35% to 45% occur a single time. Over 45% of the sample rests with the top ten. CDR1 SGHTA and CDR2 FQGTGA are derived from the germline V gene. The CDR3, cysteine through phenylalanine, is 13 amino acids long. Just the 39-base CDR3 DNA is kept, in frame starting at base 1. The V end loses 1 base and the J end loses 3 bases, and a stretch of 5 bases separates them.

The chain is made from TRBV7-3 and TRBJ2-3; TRBD2 is perhaps the D gene, given 5 matching bases. Sequencing used CD8+ T cells from cultured PBMCs, obtained from culture after CMV antigen stimulation. This receptor was taken from a human donor in good health (CMV status not recorded). Some clones in this sample may be carry-over from other donors' samples. The DNA is as follows: TGTGCCAGCAGCTTAATAGCGACAGATACGCAGTATTTT. Its protein product is CASSLIATDTQYF.